The 5 T cell receptor beta chains in this list originate from one sample, sequenced in a study of T cell responses to AZD1222 COVID-19 vaccine. Some clones are missing from TCRdb's copy, which holds only in-frame ones; the method was immunoSEQ multiplex PCR. Across 150,000 or so clones, the top ten clones capture 2.2% of the sample. Input material: peripheral blood. The source is an adult in good health.

V gene TRBV4-3 combines with J gene TRBJ2-3; D is perhaps TRBD2 (5 bases). CDR1 and CDR2 from the germline V gene are LGHNA and YSLEER. CDR3 length: 17 residues. Between the trimmed V and J ends, which lost 0 bases and 6 bases, there was a span of 19 bases. Here the CDR3 reads CASSQEVPTTTGDTQYF. The CDR3 region has the DNA TGCGCCAGCAGCCAAGAAGTCCCTACGACTACCGGTGATACGCAGTATTTT.

The rearrangement links TRBV29-1 to TRBJ1-2, with D possibly being TRBD1 (5 bases). The CDR3 is 13 amino acids. Trimming left V 7 bases short and J 4 bases short, with 16 bases between. Germline CDR1 and CDR2: SQVTM and ANQGSEA. CDR3 in amino acids: CSDWRGQGYGYTF. Written as DNA, the CDR3 is TGCAGCGACTGGAGAGGGCAGGGCTATGGCTACACCTTC.

V gene TRBV3-1 (or the pseudogene TRBV3-2) combines with J gene TRBJ2-5; TRBD2 aligns across 7 bases. CDR3 size: 15 residues. The V gene's germline CDR1 is LGHDT and CDR2 YNNKEL (reference sequence). Losses at the gene ends were 1 base for V and 5 bases for J; bases not matched to a gene: 7. The CDR3 loop is CASSQAVLGGETQYF. CDR3 coding DNA: TGTGCCAGCAGCCAAGCGGTCCTCGGGGGGGAGACCCAGTACTTC.

The chain combines TRBV4-1 with TRBJ1-6; maybe TRBD1 (6 bases). The germline V gene has CDR1 MGHRA and CDR2 YSYEKL. This CDR3 spans 16 amino acids. V was cut by 4 bases and J by 8 bases, with 18 bases left in between. The CDR3 DNA reads TGCGCCAGCAGCCCGATAGGGGCAGGGGCCCATTCACCCCTCCACTTT. It is translated as CASSPIGAGAHSPLHF.

Details on this clone: One junction end does not reproduce the germline sequence, and a read error may be involved. The chain links TRBV3-1 (or the pseudogene TRBV3-2) to TRBJ1-2; unclear D gene. CDR1 is LGHDT and CDR2 is YNNKEL in the germline V gene (reference sequence). This CDR3 is built from 13 residues. CDR3 in amino acids: CASRQGTEGGYTF. In DNA form, the CDR3 reads TGTGCCAGCAGACAAGGAACAGAAGGAGGCTACACCTTC.